Detailed here is one T cell receptor beta chain. This receptor's antigen is unknown. No qualities accompany the bases; no much larger clone lies one base away. The data were taken from a study of cytomegalovirus exposure and HLA in healthy donors (dated by TCRdb to 2016 to 2017). Broadly, across the study: In an earlier analysis of under 600 of the donors, 276 Gb of sequence data and 100 million or so unique TCR beta sequences from 150 million to 200 million T cells were reported. An early release that covered fewer than 750 HLA-typed donors contained about 300 gigabases of sequencing data and tens of millions of unique TCR sequences. Of the roughly 390 genotyped donors, roughly 80% were placed in the genetic ancestry cluster associated with self-reported Caucasian donors. The study aimed to test whether cataloging public T cell receptors could reveal signatures of past pathogen exposure. The study used immunosequencing to profile the T cell repertoires of 666 subjects and linked those repertoires to cytomegalovirus serostatus. Besides the first cohort of around 700 subjects, a separate validation cohort made up of roughly 120 different subjects was used. The study combined high-throughput TCR immunosequencing, statistical association of individual TCRs with disease status, and machine learning to predict cytomegalovirus infection status. A later analysis re-examined previously published TCR beta repertoires from hundreds of donors and added high-resolution HLA genotyping to investigate patterns of TCR occurrence. The later analysis used no new phenotypic data to find candidate immune exposures, relying instead on TCR beta sequences and their occurrence across donors. To decide whether each TCR beta V gene segment behaved as functional or pseudogenic, an earlier analysis of nearly 600 of the donors relied on high-throughput TCR beta sequencing. Donor age, sex, ethnicity and CMV serostatus were compiled alongside the repertoire data. A later genetic analysis used genome-wide SNP genotypes for about 60% of the roughly 700 donors, treating that subset as a discovery cohort. Every repertoire in the discovery cohort had been generated on one and the same sequencing platform. HLA typing included class I and class II loci at four-digit resolution. Typing coverage differed by locus: A, B, C, DRB1 and DQB1 were typed in about 629-640 donors, DQA1 in about 550, DPA1 in approximately 600, and DPB1 in approximately 450. Because of strong linkage in the cohort, 5 or 6 DR-DQ haplotypes were treated as single units for association and clustering. On average, around 230,000 unique TCR beta nucleotide sequences were sequenced per donor among roughly 430 genotyped donors of the cohort, with around 19% of those sequences being non-productive. Here is what the overall study found, with its caveats: The only immune exposure information available for the cohort was CMV serostatus. A later genetic analysis associated a missense DCLRE1C variant with V-gene and J-gene trimming of TCR beta chains, and an independent cohort replicated the association. The sequencing pipeline was judged likely to have produced a cluster of highly shared sequence variants as a technical artifact. The classifier was reported to diagnose cytomegalovirus status with high specificity and sensitivity in both the original and validation cohorts. In a later analysis, HLA-associated TCR beta chains showed more clonal expansion and lower generation probabilities than non-associated chains that were equally common. In the study, roughly 160 TCR beta chains were listed as associated with cytomegalovirus. In a later analysis, some 17,000 TCR beta sequences were associated with specific HLA alleles at a false discovery rate of 0.05. Because HLA typing was missing for some donors at each locus, association tests included only the typed subset. An earlier analysis of approximately 540 of the donors showed that most TCR beta V segments appeared in productive rearrangements either about 87% or about 30% of the time, which broadly matched IMGT annotations. In a later analysis, the rate of TCR association differed among HLA loci, with DRB1 alleles having the most associated TCRs and HLA-C alleles having the fewest. The authors suggested that the approach could potentially be generalized to other disease states and immunological phenotypes. The 87-base-pair reads could not distinguish some IMGT-functional V segments, including TRBV6-2 and TRBV6-3, so those segments were excluded. A later genetic analysis reported fewer N-insertions in productive TCRs among donors in an Asian-associated ancestry cluster than the roughly 620-donor mean. Roughly uniform sequencing depth across donors was assumed in presence/absence analyses, although this assumption may not hold. In this cohort, only TCR beta chains were sequenced, and detectable features were limited by the absence of alpha or paired-chain data. Because counts were too low, about 15 rarely observed V segments, including chromosome 9 orphons, were left out of the earlier analysis of several hundred of the donors. In vitro tests confirmed that a few of the cytomegalovirus-associated TCR beta chains recognize cytomegalovirus antigens. When HLA alleles, especially DR and DQ, strongly co-occurred, TCR associations were difficult to assign to individual alleles. Correlated functional status among segregating V segments might reflect linkage disequilibrium, but an unknown experimental factor could not be ruled out. In a later analysis, most CMV-associated TCR beta chains were found to appear HLA-restricted, with HLA associations seemingly driven largely by CMV exposure. A further reported finding was that TCR beta sequences accurately predicted the HLA-A and HLA-B alleles for most subjects in the first cohort. Most TCR sequences were seen in very few donors, while some public TCRs were found in many individuals. A later analysis reported that several top co-occurrence clusters appeared linked to parvovirus B19, influenza, CMV and Epstein-Barr virus.

The library came from the immunoSEQ multiplex PCR assay. A mixture of 60 forward primers for TCR Vbeta segments and 13 reverse primers for TCR Jbeta segments was used in the multiplex PCR. The CDR3 region of rearranged TCR beta genes was amplified from genomic DNA with a multiplex PCR assay. The Illumina HiSeq System was used to sequence the amplified TCR beta libraries as 87-base-pair reads. As for the authors' bioinformatics: A later analysis counted about 80 million unique TCR beta chains across the 500 to 850 repertoires, and around 12 million of these chains were shared by at least two donors. A nearest-neighbor algorithm error-corrected the raw reads and collapsed the reads into unique sequences, merging closely related sequences to remove PCR and sequencing errors. Alignment of CDR3 sequences to IMGT reference sequences was used to assign V, D and J gene segments. For a sequence to be retained, at least a six-nucleotide match to both a V gene segment and a J gene segment was required. A rearrangement was called productive if the CDR3 had no stop codons and remained in frame with V and J, and every other rearrangement was called non-productive. CDR3 was defined by IMGT convention, running from the second conserved V-encoded cysteine to the conserved J-encoded phenylalanine. The earlier analysis of approximately 590 of the donors excluded any sequence lacking an unambiguous match to a single V gene segment. An earlier analysis of some 610 of the donors called V segments functional above 56.7% productive rearrangements and segregating when the between-donor standard deviation exceeded 5%. A statistical classification framework was developed to diagnose cytomegalovirus status using the catalog of TCR beta chain sequences. A later analysis assigned V and J genes by comparing TCR nucleotide sequences with IMGT/GENE-DB human TR gene sequences. A later analysis assigned CDR3 sequences and most-parsimonious VDJ recombination scenarios with the TCRdist pipeline. In a later analysis, each TCR beta chain was defined by its CDR3 amino acid sequence together with its V-gene family, and reads lacking a unique V-gene family were excluded. In a later analysis, a few hundred highly shared, low-generation-probability nucleotide sequences were removed to address suspected cross-contamination and a sequencing artifact. For each public chain, a later analysis derived a clonal expansion index from normalized ranks of inferred template counts within each repertoire. In a later analysis, generation probabilities were computed using a VDJ recombination model fitted to out-of-frame rearrangements, and the results were checked against IGoR. A later analysis scored TCR-TCR, TCR-HLA and TCR-CMV co-occurrence with hypergeometric tests, applying a repertoire-size bias correction to TCR pairs. False discovery rates were estimated in a later analysis by permuting HLA or CMV assignments 20 times. A later analysis grouped co-occurring TCRs with DBSCAN, adding TCRdist sequence similarity when clustering within HLA-allele-positive subsets. For co-occurrence clustering, repertoires with fewer than 30,000 or more than 120,000 public chains were excluded, along with four or five repertoires with anomalous nucleotide sharing. In its TCRdb copy, this immuneACCESS table keeps in-frame sequences only and misses some clones. Where compared with another copy, unresolved V genes explain less than half of these, and the others have no known cause. V and J calls plus clone size are reproduced from that table; the DNA served to infer D and trimming. In all, the sample holds over 150,000 clones, and about four fifths of those were seen once. The ten largest clones capture roughly 1.4% of the sample.

The cohort consisted of hundreds of healthy bone marrow donors. Cohort members were all nominally healthy when sampled, although unrecorded immune exposures were likely present. The donor tested CMV seropositive, placing the donor among the 290 or so seropositive members of the cohort. Every donor gave a peripheral blood sample, and the peripheral blood mononuclear cells from that sample were used for TCR beta sequencing. The Qiagen DNeasy Blood Extraction Kit was used to extract genomic DNA from the blood cell samples. Here V drops 8 bases and J drops 4 bases, and the junction holds 7 bases not matched to any gene. The CDR3 spans 13 residues, from the cysteine through the phenylalanine. Only the CDR3 DNA is retained, 39 bases long and in frame from the first base. CDR1 and CDR2 are drawn from the germline V gene (reference sequence): LNHDA, SQIVND.

This chain is built from TRBV19 and TRBJ1-2, and TRBD1 aligns with 7 junction nucleotides. This receptor was identified in a girl aged 5-17 years in good health and CMV-seropositive. Sequencing was done on a sample of PBMCs. In nucleotide form, the sequence is TGTGCCAGTGACGCAGGGGGGCTCTATGGCTACACCTTC. The resulting protein is CASDAGGLYGYTF.